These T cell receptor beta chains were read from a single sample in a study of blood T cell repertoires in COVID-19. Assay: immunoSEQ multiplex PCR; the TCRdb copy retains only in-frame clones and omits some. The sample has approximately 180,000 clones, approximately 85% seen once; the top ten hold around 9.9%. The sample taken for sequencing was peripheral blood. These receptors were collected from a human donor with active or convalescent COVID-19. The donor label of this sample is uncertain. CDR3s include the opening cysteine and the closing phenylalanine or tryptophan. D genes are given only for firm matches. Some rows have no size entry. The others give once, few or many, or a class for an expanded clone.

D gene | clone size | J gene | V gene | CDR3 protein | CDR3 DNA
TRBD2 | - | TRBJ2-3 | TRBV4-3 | CASSQDPPGLAGGSTDTQYF | TGCGCCAGCAGCCAAGATCCCCCGGGACTAGCGGGGGGTAGCACAGATACGCAGTATTTT
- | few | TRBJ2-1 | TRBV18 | CASSPILGGRRSGEQFF | TGTGCCAGCTCCCCGATTCTTGGGGGGAGGAGGTCCGGTGAGCAGTTCTTC
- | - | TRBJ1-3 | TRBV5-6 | CASSFYSSYPQDSGNTIYF | TGTGCCAGCAGCTTTTACTCCTCGTACCCACAGGACTCTGGAAACACCATATATTTT
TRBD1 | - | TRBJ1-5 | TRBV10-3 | CAISEGQGNSNQPQHF | TGTGCCATCAGTGAGGGACAGGGAAATAGCAATCAGCCCCAGCATTTT
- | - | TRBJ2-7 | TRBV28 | CASRGSEQYF | TGTGCCAGCAGGGGCAGCGAGCAGTACTTC
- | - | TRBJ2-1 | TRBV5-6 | CASSRVGPRDYNEQFF | TGTGCCAGCAGCCGGGTCGGCCCGAGAGACTACAATGAGCAGTTCTTC
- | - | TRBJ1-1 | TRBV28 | CASSYPGKARNEAFF | TGTGCCAGCAGTTACCCAGGGAAGGCAAGGAATGAAGCTTTCTTT
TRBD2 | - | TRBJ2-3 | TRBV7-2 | CASSLVLAGLTDTQYF | TGTGCCAGCAGCTTAGTACTAGCGGGGCTCACAGATACGCAGTATTTT
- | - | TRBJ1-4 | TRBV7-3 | CASSLIQGEKLFF | TGTGCCAGCAGCTTAATTCAGGGTGAAAAACTGTTTTTT
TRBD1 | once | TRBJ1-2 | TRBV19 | CASSTGTGGNYGYTF | TGTGCCAGTAGTACCGGGACAGGAGGTAACTATGGCTACACCTTC
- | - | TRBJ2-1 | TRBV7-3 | CASSLGSSYNEQFF | TGTGCCAGCAGCTTAGGGAGCTCCTACAATGAGCAGTTCTTC
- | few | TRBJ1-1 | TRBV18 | CASSPKGMNTEAFF | TGTGCCAGCTCACCAAAGGGGATGAACACTGAAGCTTTCTTT
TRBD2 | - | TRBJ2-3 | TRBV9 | CASSVESSGPRADTQYF | TGTGCCAGCAGCGTAGAGTCTAGCGGGCCCCGCGCAGATACGCAGTATTTT
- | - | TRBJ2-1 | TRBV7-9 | CASSFVTVFEQFF | TGTGCCAGCAGCTTCGTAACGGTCTTTGAGCAGTTCTTC
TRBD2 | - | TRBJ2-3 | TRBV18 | CASSPPGAGEGNTQYF | TGTGCCAGCTCACCACCCGGAGCGGGAGAGGGGAATACGCAGTATTTT
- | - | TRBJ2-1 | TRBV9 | CASSVDQAGTYNEQFF | TGTGCCAGCAGCGTAGACCAGGCGGGGACCTACAATGAGCAGTTCTTC
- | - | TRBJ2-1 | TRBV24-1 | CATQKVNGLGEQFF | TGTGCCACCCAGAAAGTCAATGGTCTAGGTGAGCAGTTCTTC
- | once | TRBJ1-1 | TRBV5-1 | CASTLAVGVNTEAFF | TGCGCCAGCACCCTTGCGGTCGGGGTTAACACTGAAGCTTTCTTT
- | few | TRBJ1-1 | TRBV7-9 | CASSSSQTPRQAFF | TGTGCCAGCAGCTCCTCTCAGACCCCGCGGCAAGCTTTCTTT
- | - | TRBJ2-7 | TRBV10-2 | CASSSSGLLLEQYF | TGCGCCAGCAGTAGTTCCGGACTCCTTCTCGAGCAGTACTTC
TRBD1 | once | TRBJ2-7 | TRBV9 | CASSPQTGATYEQYF | TGTGCCAGCAGCCCCCAGACAGGGGCTACGTACGAGCAGTACTTC
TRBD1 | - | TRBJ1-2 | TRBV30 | CAWRGGPERGLRGGYTF | TGTGCCTGGAGGGGGGGCCCCGAGAGGGGGCTACGGGGCGGCTACACCTTC
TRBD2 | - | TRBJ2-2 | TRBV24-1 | CATSDWTAGGPTGELFF | TGTGCCACCAGTGATTGGACAGCGGGAGGGCCCACCGGGGAGCTGTTTTTT
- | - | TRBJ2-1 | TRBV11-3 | CASSLGQVLNQFF | TGTGCCAGCAGCTTAGGCCAGGTTCTAAACCAGTTCTTC
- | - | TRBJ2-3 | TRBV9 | CASGPGTDTQYF | TGTGCCAGCGGGCCTGGGACAGATACGCAGTATTTT
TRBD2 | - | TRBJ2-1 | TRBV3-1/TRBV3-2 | CASSQEGGGSFF | TGTGCCAGCAGCCAAGAAGGCGGGGGGTCGTTCTTC
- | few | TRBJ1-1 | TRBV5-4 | CASSFDADYTEAFF | TGTGCCAGCAGCTTTGATGCAGATTACACTGAAGCTTTCTTT
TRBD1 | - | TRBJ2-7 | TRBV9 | CASSVTGTGEGEQYF | TGTGCCAGCAGCGTTACCGGGACAGGGGAAGGGGAGCAGTACTTC
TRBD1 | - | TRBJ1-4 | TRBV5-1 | CASSLSGDRVFF | TGCGCCAGCAGCTTGTCCGGGGACAGGGTGTTTTTT
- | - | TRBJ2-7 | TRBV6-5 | CASSYRDEQYF | TGTGCCAGCAGTTACCGGGACGAGCAGTACTTC
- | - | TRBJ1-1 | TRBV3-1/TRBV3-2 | CASSLAGLGAFF | TGTGCCAGCAGCCTCGCAGGGCTGGGAGCTTTCTTT
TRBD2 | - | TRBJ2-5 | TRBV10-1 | CASSDGLEETQYF | TGCGCCAGCAGTGATGGACTAGAGGAGACCCAGTACTTC
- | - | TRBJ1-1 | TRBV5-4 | CASSSKTGPMNTEAFF | TGTGCCAGCAGCTCGAAAACAGGTCCCATGAACACTGAAGCTTTCTTT
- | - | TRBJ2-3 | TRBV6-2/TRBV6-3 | CASSDLRDIPLYF | TGTGCCAGCAGTGACCTCCGGGACATTCCTTTGTATTTT
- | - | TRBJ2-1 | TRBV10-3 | CATALAHLYNEQFF | TGTGCCACTGCCTTGGCCCACCTTTACAATGAGCAGTTCTTC
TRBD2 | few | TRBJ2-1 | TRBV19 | CASKGGAGEYNEQFF | TGTGCCAGTAAGGGAGGAGCGGGAGAATACAATGAGCAGTTCTTC
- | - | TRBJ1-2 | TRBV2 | CASNLQGIYGYTF | TGTGCCAGCAATCTACAGGGTATCTATGGCTACACCTTC
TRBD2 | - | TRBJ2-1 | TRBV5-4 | CASSPGTSGILGNEQFF | TGTGCCAGCAGCCCCGGGACTAGCGGGATATTAGGGAATGAGCAGTTCTTC
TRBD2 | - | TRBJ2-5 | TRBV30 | CAWSVWRLAGGQETQYF | TGTGCCTGGAGTGTATGGAGACTAGCGGGAGGGCAAGAGACCCAGTACTTC
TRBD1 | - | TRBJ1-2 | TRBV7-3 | CASSLTRGDGYTF | TGTGCCAGCAGCTTAACCAGGGGGGATGGCTACACCTTC
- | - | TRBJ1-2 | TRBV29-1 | CSASLRGLGYTF | TGCAGCGCCTCCCTAAGGGGTTTAGGCTACACCTTC
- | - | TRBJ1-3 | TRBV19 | CASSMRAVSGNTIYF | TGTGCCAGTAGTATGAGGGCAGTCTCTGGAAACACCATATATTTT
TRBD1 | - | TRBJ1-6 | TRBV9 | CASSVEARDRADYNSPLHF | TGTGCCAGCAGCGTCGAAGCCCGGGACAGGGCCGACTATAATTCACCCCTCCACTTT
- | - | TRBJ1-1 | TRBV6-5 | CASSIRPRGTEAFF | TGTGCCAGCAGTATTCGGCCCAGGGGCACTGAAGCTTTCTTT
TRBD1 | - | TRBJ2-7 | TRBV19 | CASSIGQGVYEQYF | TGTGCCAGTAGTATCGGACAGGGGGTCTACGAGCAGTACTTC
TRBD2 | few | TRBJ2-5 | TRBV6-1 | CASSVWSSGRRGQETQYF | TGTGCCAGCAGTGTCTGGTCTAGCGGGAGGCGAGGCCAAGAGACCCAGTACTTC
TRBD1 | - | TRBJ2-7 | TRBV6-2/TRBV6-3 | CASSYSLGQGGEQYF | TGTGCCAGCAGTTACTCACTGGGACAGGGAGGTGAGCAGTACTTC
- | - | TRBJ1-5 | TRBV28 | CASNLIFGSSNQPQHF | TGTGCCAGCAACCTTATATTCGGGAGTAGCAATCAGCCCCAGCATTTT
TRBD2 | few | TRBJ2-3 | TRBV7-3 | CASSLAGGLSDTQYF | TGTGCCAGCAGCCTAGCGGGGGGGCTATCAGATACGCAGTATTTT
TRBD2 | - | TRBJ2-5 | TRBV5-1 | CASSSLAGAQETQYF | TGCGCCAGCAGCTCTCTAGCGGGGGCCCAAGAGACCCAGTACTTC
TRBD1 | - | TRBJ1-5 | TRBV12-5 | CASGLQGNQPQHF | TGTGCTAGTGGACTACAGGGGAATCAGCCCCAGCATTTT
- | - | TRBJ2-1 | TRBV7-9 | CASSLAARGNEQFF | TGTGCCAGCAGCTTAGCGGCCCGAGGGAATGAGCAGTTCTTC
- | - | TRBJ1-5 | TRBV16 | CASSHFFGGNSQPQHF | TGTGCCAGCAGCCATTTCTTCGGGGGAAACAGTCAGCCCCAGCATTTT